One and the same sample provided the 13 T cell receptor beta chains below, sequenced in a study of T-cell reconstitution after alpha-beta-depleted transplantation in children. Unique molecular identifiers were built into the TCRbeta library. From the PCR reads, TCRdb called clonotypes with MiXCR, one entry per CDR3 protein. Found here are about 98,000 distinct CDR3 sequences, more than 20% of them singletons; the top ten hold about 22%. This specimen consisted of PBMCs, obtained before TCRalphabeta/CD19-depleted stem cell transplant. These receptor sequences come from a boy between 2 and 10 years old with acute lymphoblastic leukemia, due to receive a stem cell transplant.

This clonotype was detected only a few times. This chain connects TRBV12-3 or TRBV12-4 to TRBJ2-1, with D possibly being TRBD2 (6 bases). The CDR3 is made up of 11 amino acids. The V and J ends lost 5 bases and 11 bases respectively, with 10 bases between them. CDR3 protein: CASSPGTQQFF. CDR3 nucleotides: TGTGCCAGCAGTCCCGGGACTCAGCAGTTCTTC.

This sequence joins TRBV28 and TRBJ1-5; no clear D gene. The germline CDR1 and CDR2 sequences are MDHEN and SYDVKM. V was shortened by 3 bases and J by 0 bases, with 9 bases between the two germline ends. This CDR3 comprises 15 residues. CDR3 residues: CASSLIGASNQPQHF. The CDR3, as DNA: TGTGCCAGCAGTTTGATAGGTGCTAGCAATCAGCCCCAGCATTTT.

This chain joins TRBV27 and TRBJ2-6; perhaps D is TRBD1 or TRBD2 (6 bases each). From germline, CDR1 is MNHEY and CDR2 SMNVEV (reference sequence). The CDR3 loop spans 17 amino acids. The V gene lost 3 bases and the J gene lost 0 bases, with 12 bases spanning the gap. Here the CDR3 DNA reads TGTGCCAGCAGTTTGAAAGGAGGGGGCTCTGGGGCCAACGTCCTGACTTTC. Protein: CASSLKGGGSGANVLTF. Full variable domain (missing parts from reference TRBV27 and TRBJ2-6): EAQVTQNPRYLITVTGKKLTVTCSQNMNHEYMSWYRQDPGLGLRQIYYSMNVEVTDKGDVPEGYKVSRKEKRNFPLILESPSPNQTSLYFCASSLKGGGSGANVLTFGAGSRLTVL.

This chain connects TRBV9 to TRBJ2-3; tentative D call: TRBD1 (5 bases). The V gene lost 3 bases and the J gene lost 2 bases, with 10 bases spanning the gap. Looked up from germline, CDR1 is SGDLS and CDR2 is YYNGEE. CDR3 length: 14 amino acids. Written as DNA, the CDR3 is TGTGCCAGCAGCGCACAGACAGCCACAGATACGCAGTATTTT. Translating gives CASSAQTATDTQYF. The whole variable domain, remainder taken from reference TRBV9 and TRBJ2-3, is DSGVTQTPKHLITATGQRVTLRCSPRSGDLSVYWYQQSLDQGLQFLIQYYNGEERAKGNILERFSAQQFPDLHSELNLSSLELGDSALYFCASSAQTATDTQYFGPGTRLTVL.

This clonotype occurred a few times. The gene calls are TRBV7-9 and TRBJ2-1; no reliable D call. This CDR3 is built from 15 residues. Germline CDR1 and CDR2: SEHNR and FQNEAQ (reference sequence). Deletions cut 3 bases from V and 5 bases from J, with 14 bases between. The CDR3 region is CASSFKGERNNEQFF. The CDR3 DNA reads as TGTGCCAGCAGCTTTAAAGGAGAACGTAACAATGAGCAGTTCTTC.

The genes are TRBV4-3 and TRBJ2-2; D call uncertain. This CDR3 contains 16 residues. CDR1 and CDR2 (germline): LGHNA, YSLEER. V dropped 0 bases and J dropped 3 bases, with 11 bases sitting between them. Here the CDR3 DNA reads TGCGCCAGCAGCCAAGATTGGAATACCTACACCGGGGAGCTGTTTTTT. Amino acids: CASSQDWNTYTGELFF.

The rearrangement joins TRBV5-1 to TRBJ2-1; 9 bases align to TRBD2. The CDR3 is 17 residues long. CDR1 is SGHRS and CDR2 is YFSETQ in the germline V gene. V shed 0 bases, J shed 9 bases, and the junction held 13 bases outside the gene matches. Here the CDR3 DNA reads TGCGCCAGCAGCTTGGCCTTTTCGACTAGCGGAGCGAGTGAGCAGTTCTTC. This encodes CASSLAFSTSGASEQFF.

The rearrangement uses TRBV6-5 and TRBJ2-7; D gene ambiguous. Per germline, CDR1 MNHEY and CDR2 SVGAGI. Trimming removed 5 bases from V and 0 bases from J, with 11 bases in between. The CDR3 loop spans 14 amino acids. CDR3 sequence (DNA): TGTGCCAGCAGTGCACAGAGTAACTCCTACGAGCAGTACTTC. It translates to CASSAQSNSYEQYF.

The chain links TRBV7-2 to TRBJ2-2, with D maybe TRBD2 (5 bases). The V gene's germline CDR1 is SGHTA and CDR2 FQGNSA. The CDR3 loop spans 15 amino acids. The V end was cut by 2 bases, the J end by 4 bases, with 11 bases between. CDR3 DNA: TGTGCCAGCAGCTTAAATCCAGCGGCCACCGGGGAGCTGTTTTTT. Translating it yields CASSLNPAATGELFF.

The chain links TRBV7-9 to TRBJ1-2, with a tentative D call TRBD1 (5 bases). CDR3 size: 12 residues. Germline values: CDR1 SEHNR, CDR2 FQNEAQ (reference sequence). V dropped 5 bases and J dropped 3 bases, with 7 bases sitting between them. The DNA for the CDR3 is TGTGCCAGCAGCGGAGGGGACTATGGCTACACCTTC. It specifies CASSGGDYGYTF.

This clonotype was counted only a few times. The genes are TRBV5-1 and TRBJ2-6, with TRBD1 identical over 10 bases. V was clipped by 4 bases and J by 1 base; unmatched bases: 2. This CDR3 is built from 16 residues. Germline V gene data show CDR1 as SGHRS and CDR2 as YFSETQ. For the CDR3, the DNA is TGCGCCAGCAGCGAGGGACAGGGGTCTGGGGCCAACGTCCTGACTTTC. Translating gives CASSEGQGSGANVLTF.

This clonotype came up a few times. The chain employs TRBV20-1 and TRBJ2-5, with 12 positions matching TRBD2. The germline V gene has CDR1 DFQATT and CDR2 SNEGSKA (reference sequence). This CDR3 has 16 residues. J gave up 5 bases and V 3 bases, and 10 bases lay outside the gene matches. Here the CDR3 reads CSASRTSGTTSETQYF. CDR3 nucleotides: TGCAGTGCTAGTAGGACTAGCGGGACAACTTCGGAGACCCAGTACTTC.

This rearrangement joins TRBV10-3 to TRBJ2-7; D ambiguous. The germline CDR1 and CDR2 sequences are ENHRY and SYGVKD. This CDR3 is 14 amino acids long. Trimming left V 0 bases short and J 5 bases short, with 11 bases between. The CDR3 sequence is CAISESNGKDEQYF. CDR3 nucleotides: TGTGCCATCAGTGAGTCGAATGGGAAGGACGAGCAGTACTTC.